This TCR beta chain was sequenced during a study of CD8 T cells in Susac syndrome. As for the study in general: Intravenous immunoglobulin alone or corticosteroids were being given to patients with Susac syndrome at blood draw, unless they were therapy-naive.

From blood CD8+ and CD4+ T cells, the TCR beta chain was sequenced. Negative isolation was used for CD8+ and CD4+ T cells, and FACS enrichment was applied to TEMRA cells. Random hexamers primed reverse transcription of about 0.45 to 1 ug RNA. TCRdb called the immunoSEQ multiplex PCR reads again in MiXCR, with one record for every CDR3 protein. The profile shows tens of thousands of distinct CDR3 sequences, approximately 93% of them singletons. CDR3 length equals 14 residues. Germline loops: CDR1 SNHLY, CDR2 FYNNEI. V lost 6 bases to trimming and J lost 6 bases; unmatched junction nucleotides: 7. Input material: CD8+ T cells from PBMCs. The receptor was derived from a human donor with Susac syndrome. The gene calls are TRBV2 and TRBJ2-7; 11 bases line up with TRBD2. CDR3 sequence: CASRPTSGSSEQYF. The CDR3 DNA reads TGTGCCAGCAGGCCCACTAGCGGGAGTAGCGAGCAGTACTTC.